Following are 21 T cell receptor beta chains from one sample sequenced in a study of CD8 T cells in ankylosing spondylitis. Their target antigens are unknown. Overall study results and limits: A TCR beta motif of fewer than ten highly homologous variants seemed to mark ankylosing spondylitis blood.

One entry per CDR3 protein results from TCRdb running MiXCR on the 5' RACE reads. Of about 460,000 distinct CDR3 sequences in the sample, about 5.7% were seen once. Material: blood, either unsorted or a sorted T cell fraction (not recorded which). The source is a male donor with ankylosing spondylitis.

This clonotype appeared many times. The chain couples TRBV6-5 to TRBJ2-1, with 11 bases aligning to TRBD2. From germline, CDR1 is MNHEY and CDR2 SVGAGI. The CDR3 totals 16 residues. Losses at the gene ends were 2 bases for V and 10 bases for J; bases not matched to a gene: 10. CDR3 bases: TGTGCCAGCAGTTACATATCTAGCGGGGGGAAGAAGGAGCAGTTCTTC. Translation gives CASSYISSGGKKEQFF.

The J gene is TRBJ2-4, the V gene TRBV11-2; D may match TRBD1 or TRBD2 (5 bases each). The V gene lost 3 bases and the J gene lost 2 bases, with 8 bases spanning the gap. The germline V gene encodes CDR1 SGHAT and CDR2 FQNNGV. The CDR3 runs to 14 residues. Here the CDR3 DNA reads TGTGCCAGCAGCTTCTGGGGGACCAAAAACATTCAGTACTTC. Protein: CASSFWGTKNIQYF.

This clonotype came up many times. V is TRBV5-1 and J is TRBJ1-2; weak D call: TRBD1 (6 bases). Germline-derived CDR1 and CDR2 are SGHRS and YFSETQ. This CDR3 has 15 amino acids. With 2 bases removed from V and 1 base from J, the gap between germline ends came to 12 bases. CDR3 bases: TGCGCCAGCAGCTTTCTACAGGGATTTAACTATGGCTACACCTTC. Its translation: CASSFLQGFNYGYTF.

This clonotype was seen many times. The CDR3 sequence: CSAALSGEKLFF. CDR3 DNA sequence: TGCAGTGCTGCCCTCTCGGGGGAAAAACTGTTTTTT. The chain has TRBV20-1 and TRBJ1-4; D is ambiguous. Trimming cost V 5 bases and J 8 bases, with 12 bases left between them. The CDR3 loop spans 12 amino acids. Germline values: CDR1 DFQATT, CDR2 SNEGSKA (reference sequence).

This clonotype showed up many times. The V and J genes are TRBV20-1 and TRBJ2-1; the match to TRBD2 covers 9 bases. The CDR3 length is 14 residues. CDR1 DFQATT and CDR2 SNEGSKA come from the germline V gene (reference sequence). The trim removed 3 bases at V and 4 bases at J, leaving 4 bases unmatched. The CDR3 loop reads CSASGGRGYNEQFF. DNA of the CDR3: TGCAGTGCTAGCGGCGGGAGGGGGTACAATGAGCAGTTCTTC.

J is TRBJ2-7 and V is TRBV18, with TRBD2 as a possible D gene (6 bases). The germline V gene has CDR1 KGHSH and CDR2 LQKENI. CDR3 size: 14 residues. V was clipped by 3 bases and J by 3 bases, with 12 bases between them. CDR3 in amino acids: CASSPPGLYYEQYF. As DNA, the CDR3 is TGTGCCAGCTCACCCCCTGGACTATACTACGAGCAGTACTTC.

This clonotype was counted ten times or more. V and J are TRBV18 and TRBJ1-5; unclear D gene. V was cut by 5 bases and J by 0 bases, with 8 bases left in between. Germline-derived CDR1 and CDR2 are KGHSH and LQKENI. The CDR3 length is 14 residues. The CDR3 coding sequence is TGTGCCAGCTCATCCCCACTTAGCAATCAGCCCCAGCATTTT. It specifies CASSSPLSNQPQHF.

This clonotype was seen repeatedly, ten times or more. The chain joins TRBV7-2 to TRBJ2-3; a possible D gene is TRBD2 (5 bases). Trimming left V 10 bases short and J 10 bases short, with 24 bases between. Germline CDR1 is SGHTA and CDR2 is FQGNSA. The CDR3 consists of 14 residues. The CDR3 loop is CATELGRATDAQYF. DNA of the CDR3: TGTGCCACGGAACTCGGGCGGGCGACGGATGCGCAGTATTTT.

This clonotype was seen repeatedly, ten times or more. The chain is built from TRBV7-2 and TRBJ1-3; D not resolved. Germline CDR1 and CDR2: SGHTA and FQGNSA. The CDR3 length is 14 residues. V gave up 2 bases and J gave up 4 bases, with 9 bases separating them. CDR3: CASSLSRLGNTIYF. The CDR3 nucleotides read TGTGCCAGCAGCTTAAGTCGTCTCGGAAACACCATATATTTT.

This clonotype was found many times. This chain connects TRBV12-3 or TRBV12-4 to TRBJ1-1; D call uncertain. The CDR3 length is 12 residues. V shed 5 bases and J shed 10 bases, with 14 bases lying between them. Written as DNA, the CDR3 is TGTGCCAGCAGTCGCCACTGGGGTGTAGCTTTCTTT. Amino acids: CASSRHWGVAFF.

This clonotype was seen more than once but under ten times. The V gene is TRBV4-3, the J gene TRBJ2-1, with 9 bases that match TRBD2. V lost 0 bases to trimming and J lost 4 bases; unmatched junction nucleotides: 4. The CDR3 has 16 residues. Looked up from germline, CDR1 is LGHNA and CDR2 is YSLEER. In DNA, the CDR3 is TGCGCCAGCAGCCAAGATCTAGCGGGGCCTTACAATGAGCAGTTCTTC. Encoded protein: CASSQDLAGPYNEQFF.

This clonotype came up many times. The CDR3: CASSHGQAEAFF. In DNA, the CDR3 is TGTGCCAGCAGCCACGGACAGGCTGAAGCTTTCTTT. The gene calls are TRBV7-9 and TRBJ1-1; 7 bases are a match to TRBD1. Losses at the gene ends were 5 bases for V and 6 bases for J; bases not matched to a gene: 3. Germline assignment: CDR1 SEHNR and CDR2 FQNEAQ (reference sequence). This CDR3 is built from 12 residues.

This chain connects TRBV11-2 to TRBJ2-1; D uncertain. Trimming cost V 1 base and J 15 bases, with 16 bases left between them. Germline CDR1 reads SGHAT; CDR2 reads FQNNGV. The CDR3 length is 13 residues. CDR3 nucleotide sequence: TGTGCCAGCAGCTTAGGGAGCTGGGTTCGACCGTTCTTC. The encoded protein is CASSLGSWVRPFF.

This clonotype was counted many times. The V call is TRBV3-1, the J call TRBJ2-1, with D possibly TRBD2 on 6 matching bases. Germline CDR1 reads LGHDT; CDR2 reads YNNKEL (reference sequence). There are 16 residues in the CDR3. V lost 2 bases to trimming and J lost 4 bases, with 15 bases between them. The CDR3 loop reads CASSQYASSAYNEQFF. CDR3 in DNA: TGTGCCAGCAGCCAATACGCGTCTAGCGCGTACAATGAGCAGTTCTTC.

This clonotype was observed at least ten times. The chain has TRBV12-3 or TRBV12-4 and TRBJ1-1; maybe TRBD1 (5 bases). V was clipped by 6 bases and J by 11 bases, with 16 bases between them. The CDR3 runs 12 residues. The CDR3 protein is CASSWDQGGAFF. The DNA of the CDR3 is TGTGCCAGCAGCTGGGACCAGGGAGGGGCTTTCTTT.

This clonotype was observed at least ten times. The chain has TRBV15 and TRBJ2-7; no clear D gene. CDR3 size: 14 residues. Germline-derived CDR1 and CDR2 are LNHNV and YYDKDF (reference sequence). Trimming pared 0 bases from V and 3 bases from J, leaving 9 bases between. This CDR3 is CATSRDLSDYEQYF. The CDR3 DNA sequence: TGTGCCACCAGCAGAGATCTGAGCGACTACGAGCAGTACTTC.

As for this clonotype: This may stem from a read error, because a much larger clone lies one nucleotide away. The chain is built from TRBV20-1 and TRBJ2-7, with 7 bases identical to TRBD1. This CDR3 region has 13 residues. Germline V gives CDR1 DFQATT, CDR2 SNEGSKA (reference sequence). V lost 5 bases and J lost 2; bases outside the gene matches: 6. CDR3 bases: TGCAGTGCTGGATACGGGACAGCCTACGAGCAGTACTTC. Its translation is CSAGYGTAYEQYF.

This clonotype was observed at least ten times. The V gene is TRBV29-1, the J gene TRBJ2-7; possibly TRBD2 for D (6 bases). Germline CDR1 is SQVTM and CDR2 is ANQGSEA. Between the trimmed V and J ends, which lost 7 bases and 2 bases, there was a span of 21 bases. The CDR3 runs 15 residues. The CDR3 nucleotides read TGCAGCGCCTCAGGCGGGGCAGGCGAGACCTACGAGCAGTACTTC. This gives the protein CSASGGAGETYEQYF.

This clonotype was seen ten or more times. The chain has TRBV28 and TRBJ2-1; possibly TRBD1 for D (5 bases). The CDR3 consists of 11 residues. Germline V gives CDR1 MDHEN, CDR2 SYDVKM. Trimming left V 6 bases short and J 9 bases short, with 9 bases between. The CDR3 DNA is TGTGCCAGCAGGCAGGGCACTGAGCAGTTCTTC. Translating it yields CASRQGTEQFF.

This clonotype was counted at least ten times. CDR3 coding DNA: TGTGCCAGCAGCTCAAATACAGGGAGGCAAGAGACCCAGTACTTC. It yields the protein CASSSNTGRQETQYF. V and J are TRBV7-2 and TRBJ2-5; D tentatively reads TRBD1 or TRBD2 (6 bases each). Looked up from germline, CDR1 is SGHTA and CDR2 is FQGNSA. CDR3 length equals 15 residues. Deletions cut 4 bases from V and 2 bases from J, with 14 bases between.

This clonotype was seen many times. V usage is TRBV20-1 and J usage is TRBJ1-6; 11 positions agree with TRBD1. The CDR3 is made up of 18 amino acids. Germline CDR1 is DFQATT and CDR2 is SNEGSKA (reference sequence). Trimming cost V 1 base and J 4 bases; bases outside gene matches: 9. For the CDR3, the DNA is TGCAGTGCTAGAGCCTGGACAGGGGGCCTTCCTTATAATTCACCCCTCCACTTT. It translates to CSARAWTGGLPYNSPLHF.